What follows are 18 T cell receptor beta chains derived from one specimen sequenced in a study of shared clonotypes between healthy human individuals. Naive CD8 cells lacked CD45RO, underwent positive selection for CCR7 and left out terminally differentiated effector memory CD45RA+ cells. The table came from immunoSEQ multiplex PCR; TCRdb's copy has only in-frame clones and leaves some out. This sample has 2 million to 2.5 million clones, with about 95% found just once. The sequencing sample was made of naive CD8+ T cells sorted from blood. These receptors were collected from a man younger than 30 in good health.

V is TRBV4-1 and J is TRBJ1-5, with D unclear. This CDR3 is built from 14 residues. The V end was cut by 1 base, the J end by 1 base, with 5 bases between. The germline V gene encodes CDR1 MGHRA and CDR2 YSYEKL. This chain's CDR3 is CASSQASSNQPQHF. The CDR3 DNA follows: TGCGCCAGCAGCCAAGCATCAAGCAATCAGCCCCAGCATTTT.

A word on this clone: At the DNA level, this CDR3 is encoded by other sequences in the same sample as well. This rearrangement joins TRBV7-9 to TRBJ2-5; no firm D call. V gave up 0 bases and J gave up 0 bases, with 8 bases separating them. CDR1 and CDR2 from the germline V gene are SEHNR and FQNEAQ (reference sequence). The CDR3 covers 15 residues. The CDR3 loop is CASSLAQGYQETQYF. In DNA, the CDR3 is TGTGCCAGCAGCTTAGCGCAAGGGTACCAAGAGACCCAGTACTTC.

J is TRBJ2-7 and V is TRBV7-2, with TRBD2 as a possible D gene (6 bases). Per the germline V gene, CDR1 is SGHTA and CDR2 is FQGNSA. The V and J ends lost 1 base and 2 bases respectively, with 12 bases between them. The CDR3 covers 15 residues. The CDR3 protein is CASSLVGLDTYEQYF. CDR3 sequence (DNA): TGTGCCAGCAGCTTAGTGGGACTGGATACCTACGAGCAGTACTTC.

The J gene is TRBJ1-2, the V gene TRBV11-2; tentatively, D is TRBD1 (5 bases). Germline CDR1 and CDR2: SGHAT and FQNNGV. Trimming took off 4 bases at V and 7 bases at J, with 13 bases between the two ends. This CDR3 has 13 amino acids. The DNA for the CDR3 is TGTGCCAGCAGCTCGCCTATCGGGGGTGGCTACACCTTC. This sequence encodes CASSSPIGGGYTF.

This sequence joins TRBV18 and TRBJ1-2; D is uncertain. Deletions cut 1 base from V and 5 bases from J, with 5 bases between. The CDR3 totals 12 residues. The germline CDR1 and CDR2 sequences are KGHSH and LQKENI. The CDR3 region is CASSPQEYGYTF. The CDR3 DNA reads TGTGCCAGCTCACCACAGGAATATGGCTACACCTTC. The entire variable domain, with the rest obtained from reference TRBV18 and TRBJ1-2, is as follows: NAGVMQNPRHLVRRRGQEARLRCSPMKGHSHVYWYRQLPEEGLKFMVYLQKENIIDESGMPKERFSAEFPKEGPSILRIQQVVRGDSAAYFCASSPQEYGYTFGSGTRLTVV.

This clone was seen only once. The chain recombines TRBV13 with TRBJ1-1; the match to TRBD1 covers 9 bases. Looked up from germline, CDR1 is PRHDT and CDR2 is FYEKMQ (reference sequence). V lost 6 bases, J lost 7 bases, and 3 bases stayed unmatched. The CDR3 is 12 amino acids. The CDR3 sequence: CASSPDRGEAFF. The DNA of the CDR3 is TGTGCCAGCAGTCCGGACAGGGGTGAAGCTTTCTTT.

The V call is TRBV28, the J call TRBJ2-1, with D perhaps matching TRBD2 (6 bases). CDR1 is MDHEN and CDR2 is SYDVKM in the germline V gene. The V gene lost 3 bases and the J gene lost 10 bases, with 16 bases spanning the gap. The CDR3 runs 14 residues. The CDR3 spells CASSFGASVIEQFF. The CDR3 bases are TGTGCCAGCAGTTTTGGGGCTAGCGTAATCGAGCAGTTCTTC.

The J gene is TRBJ2-5, the V gene TRBV2; D might be TRBD1 (6 bases). CDR3 length: 13 amino acids. Germline lookup yields CDR1 SNHLY and CDR2 FYNNEI. V was trimmed by 10 bases and J by 3 bases, leaving 15 bases between them. The CDR3 reads CATRTVWEETQYF. CDR3 in DNA: TGTGCCACCAGGACAGTTTGGGAAGAGACCCAGTACTTC.

Notes on this clone: Other DNA sequences in the sample encode the same CDR3. This sequence joins TRBV4-1 and TRBJ2-1; 8 bases line up with TRBD2. Unmatched junction bases numbered 2, after V lost 1 base and J lost 0 bases. Germline loops: CDR1 MGHRA, CDR2 YSYEKL. This CDR3 region has 16 residues. The CDR3, as DNA: TGCGCCAGCAGCCAAGTAGCGGGGAGCTCCTACAATGAGCAGTTCTTC. It translates to CASSQVAGSSYNEQFF.

The V and J genes are TRBV6-5 and TRBJ1-5; D gene uncertain. V lost 4 bases and J lost 7, with 8 bases in between. Germline lookup yields CDR1 MNHEY and CDR2 SVGAGI. CDR3 length equals 12 residues. This chain's CDR3 is CASSFSGQPQHF. DNA of the CDR3: TGTGCCAGCAGTTTTTCGGGGCAGCCCCAGCATTTT.

Only one count was recorded for this clone. The J gene is TRBJ1-1, the V gene TRBV18; D remains ambiguous. Trimming removed 6 bases at V and 1 base at J, with 6 bases between. CDR3 length equals 12 residues. Per the germline V gene, CDR1 is KGHSH and CDR2 is LQKENI. The CDR3 protein is CASSAPNTEAFF. CDR3 nucleotides: TGTGCCAGCTCGGCACCGAACACTGAAGCTTTCTTT.

V usage is TRBV9 and J usage is TRBJ2-5; unclear D gene. Trimming removed 4 bases at V and 3 bases at J, with 4 bases between. CDR1 and CDR2 (germline): SGDLS, YYNGEE. This CDR3 is 11 amino acids long. The CDR3 DNA sequence: TGTGCCAGCAGCTCCGAAGAGACCCAGTACTTC. Translated: CASSSEETQYF.

With regard to this clone: The same CDR3 also results from other DNA sequences found in this sample. V is TRBV5-1 and J is TRBJ1-1; D gene unclear. The germline CDR1 and CDR2 sequences are SGHRS and YFSETQ. The CDR3 contains 15 residues. Trimming cost V 2 bases and J 3 bases, with 14 bases left between them. The CDR3 sequence is CASSLYRGRDTEAFF. The CDR3, as DNA: TGCGCCAGCAGCTTATACCGGGGAAGGGACACTGAAGCTTTCTTT.

J is TRBJ2-3 and V is TRBV30; D is possibly TRBD1 (6 bases). Deletions cut 4 bases from V and 4 bases from J, with 6 bases between. The CDR3 totals 11 residues. Germline V gives CDR1 GTSNPN, CDR2 SVGIG (reference sequence). This CDR3 reads CAWKGADTQYF. CDR3 bases: TGTGCCTGGAAGGGGGCAGATACGCAGTATTTT.

The rearrangement links TRBV5-1 to TRBJ2-1, with D tentatively TRBD2 (6 bases). Trimming took off 0 bases at V and 5 bases at J, with 12 bases between the two ends. The CDR3 has 15 residues. Germline-derived CDR1 and CDR2 are SGHRS and YFSETQ. CDR3 nucleotides: TGCGCCAGCAGCTTGGAGGGACTCCTAAACAATGAGCAGTTCTTC. Encoded protein: CASSLEGLLNNEQFF.

The J gene is TRBJ2-1, the V gene TRBV11-2; D might be TRBD1 or TRBD2, each matching 5 bases. This CDR3 is 17 amino acids long. V lost 9 bases, J lost 0 bases, and 21 bases lay in between. Germline V lookup: CDR1 SGHAT, CDR2 FQNNGV. The CDR3 loop is CASFRDGGASSYNEQFF. DNA for the CDR3: TGTGCCAGTTTCCGGGACGGTGGGGCTAGCTCCTACAATGAGCAGTTCTTC. Variable domain in full (rest from reference TRBV11-2 and TRBJ2-1): EAGVAQSPRYKIIEKRQSVAFWCNPISGHATLYWYQQILGQGPKLLIQFQNNGVVDDSQLPKDRFSAERLKGVDSTLKIQPAKLEDSAVYLCASFRDGGASSYNEQFFGPGTRLTVL.

V usage is TRBV12-5 and J usage is TRBJ1-1, with D hard to call. Germline lookup yields CDR1 LGHNT and CDR2 FRNRAP. Trimming stripped 0 bases from V and 1 base from J, with 9 bases between. The CDR3 is 15 residues long. CDR3 residues: CASGLVPQRNTEAFF. The CDR3 DNA follows: TGTGCTAGTGGTTTGGTACCGCAGAGGAACACTGAAGCTTTCTTT.

J is TRBJ2-1 and V is TRBV11-3, with 8 bases lining up with TRBD2. Trimming removed 8 bases from V and 4 bases from J; junction bases left unmatched: 4. The CDR3 has 13 residues. The V gene's germline CDR1 is SGHNT and CDR2 YENEEA. The CDR3 DNA follows: TGTGCCAGCTCTAGCGGGCATTACAATGAGCAGTTCTTC. Translating gives CASSSGHYNEQFF.